These 21 T cell receptor beta chains were sequenced from one sample in a study of OX40 agonist ivuxolimab in advanced cancers. Measured with immunoSEQ multiplex PCR; TCRdb has only the in-frame clones, and not every one. The sample holds roughly 20,000 clones, under 90% seen once. Material: CD4+ or CD8+ T cells sorted from blood, obtained in a trial of the OX40 agonist ivuxolimab. All receptors come from an adult with an advanced solid tumor such as melanoma, head and neck, liver or kidney cancer.

The V gene is TRBV18, the J gene TRBJ2-5; possibly TRBD1 or TRBD2 for D (6 bases each). The assigned J gene may be wrong: the sequence end matches TRBJ2-7 better. This CDR3 is 14 amino acids long. Per germline, CDR1 KGHSH and CDR2 LQKENI. The CDR3 nucleotides are TGTGCCAGCTCAGAGGGGGGTAGAACCTACGAGCAGTACTTC. As protein: CASSEGGRTYEQYF.

Written as DNA, the CDR3 is TGTGCCAGCAGTTTTGGTGACTCTGGGGCCAACGTCCTGACTTTC. Its translation: CASSFGDSGANVLTF. The gene calls are TRBV27 and TRBJ2-6; no clear D. The germline CDR1 and CDR2 sequences are MNHEY and SMNVEV (reference sequence). This CDR3 has 15 amino acids. The V gene lost 3 bases and the J gene lost 0 bases, with 6 bases spanning the gap.

The J gene is TRBJ2-2, the V gene TRBV5-1; 11 positions agree with TRBD1. Germline V CDR1 and CDR2: SGHRS, YFSETQ. Trimming took 3 bases from V and 4 from J; bases not matched to a gene: 5. The CDR3 consists of 16 residues. The CDR3 nucleotides read TGCGCCAGCAGCTGGGACAGGGGGGCGGGCACCGGGGAGCTGTTTTTT. It translates to CASSWDRGAGTGELFF.

V gene TRBV6-6 combines with J gene TRBJ1-3; D is possibly TRBD1 (5 bases). CDR3 length equals 14 residues. Per the germline V gene, CDR1 is MNHNY and CDR2 is SVGAGI (reference sequence). Trimming stripped 8 bases from V and 0 bases from J, with 11 bases between. For the CDR3, the DNA is TGTGCCAGCCTCGCGGGGGGCTCTGGAAACACCATATATTTT. This codes for CASLAGGSGNTIYF.

V is TRBV2 and J is TRBJ2-1, with D unresolved. The V end was cut by 2 bases, the J end by 1 base, with 6 bases between. Germline-derived CDR1 and CDR2 are SNHLY and FYNNEI. This CDR3 region has 14 residues. In DNA, the CDR3 is TGTGCCAGCAGTGAACGGGTTTCCTACAATGAGCAGTTCTTC. It yields the protein CASSERVSYNEQFF.

V usage is TRBV7-6 and J usage is TRBJ2-7; D perhaps matches TRBD2 (7 bases). This CDR3 region has 18 residues. V lost 0 bases, J lost 2 bases, and 20 bases lay in between. The germline V gene has CDR1 SGHVS and CDR2 FNYEAQ. The DNA for the CDR3 is TGTGCCAGCAGCTTAGCGGGGGGGGCCAGGGACCTACCCTACGAGCAGTACTTC. Translated, it gives CASSLAGGARDLPYEQYF. Supplemented by reference TRBV7-6 and TRBJ2-7, the full variable domain reads GAGVSQSPRYKVTKRGQDVALRCDPISGHVSLYWYRQALGQGPEFLTYFNYEAQQDKSGLPNDRFSAERPEGSISTLTIQRTEQRDSAMYRCASSLAGGARDLPYEQYFGPGTRLTVT.

The chain is built from TRBV5-4 and TRBJ2-5, with D possibly being TRBD2 (6 bases). Trimming cost V 2 bases and J 5 bases, with 10 bases left between them. CDR3 length equals 13 residues. Germline lookup yields CDR1 SGHNT and CDR2 YYREEE (reference sequence). Written as DNA, the CDR3 is TGTGCCAGCAGCTTCTCTGGGGGGGAGACCCAGTACTTC. It codes for CASSFSGGETQYF.

This sequence joins TRBV5-1 and TRBJ2-7, with 8 bases aligning to TRBD2. The ends lost 2 bases at V and 3 bases at J; junction bases unmatched: 4. The germline gives CDR1 SGHRS, CDR2 YFSETQ. The CDR3 covers 14 residues. As DNA, the CDR3 is TGCGCCAGCAGCTTAAGGCGGGGGGACTACGAGCAGTACTTC. It codes for CASSLRRGDYEQYF.

This clone is a singleton in its sample. This chain uses TRBV7-3 with TRBJ2-5; D possibly corresponds to TRBD2 (6 bases). Trimming removed 5 bases at V and 4 bases at J, with 8 bases between. Per germline, CDR1 SGHTA and CDR2 FQGTGA. The CDR3 covers 12 residues. CDR3 residues: CASSHGGETQYF. The CDR3 nucleotides are TGTGCCAGCAGCCACGGGGGAGAGACCCAGTACTTC.

The J gene is TRBJ2-6, the V gene TRBV7-9; TRBD1 is a possible D gene (8 bases). The CDR3 consists of 19 residues. CDR1 SEHNR and CDR2 FQNEAQ come from the germline V gene (reference sequence). V was shortened by 4 bases and J by 4 bases, with 23 bases between the two germline ends. CDR3 amino acids: CASSSDLGGTGRGANVLTF. The CDR3 DNA follows: TGTGCCAGCAGCTCCGATTTGGGGGGGACAGGAAGAGGGGCCAACGTCCTGACTTTC.

The rearrangement uses TRBV2 and TRBJ2-5; D ambiguous. V gave up 5 bases and J gave up 1 base, with 11 bases separating them. The length of the CDR3 is 14 residues. Germline V gene lookup returns CDR1 SNHLY and CDR2 FYNNEI. CDR3 amino acids: CASSSARGQETQYF. The CDR3 nucleotides read TGTGCCAGCAGTTCTGCGAGAGGCCAAGAGACCCAGTACTTC.

Only one count was recorded for this clone. The chain recombines TRBV28 with TRBJ2-7, with D tentatively TRBD1 (6 bases). Trimming took 0 bases from V and 0 from J, leaving 15 bases between them. Germline V lookup: CDR1 MDHEN, CDR2 SYDVKM. The CDR3 spans 17 residues. CDR3 in amino acids: CASSLWTGTQSSYEQYF. In DNA, the CDR3 is TGTGCCAGCAGTTTATGGACGGGGACACAAAGCTCCTACGAGCAGTACTTC. The full variable domain, rest sourced from reference TRBV28 and TRBJ2-7, is DVKVTQSSRYLVKRTGEKVFLECVQDMDHENMFWYRQDPGLGLRLIYFSYDVKMKEKGDIPEGYSVSREKKERFSLILESASTNQTSMYLCASSLWTGTQSSYEQYFGPGTRLTVT.

This rearrangement joins TRBV7-3 to TRBJ1-1; D ambiguous. Germline V gene sequence: CDR1 SGHTA, CDR2 FQGTGA. This CDR3 has 15 residues. V lost 2 bases and J lost 6, with 16 bases in between. The DNA of the CDR3 is TGTGCCAGCAGCTTAGCGGAAACAAGAGGGCCTGAAGCTTTCTTT. Amino acids: CASSLAETRGPEAFF.

The gene calls are TRBV5-4 and TRBJ1-2; TRBD1 matches 7 bases. The CDR3 covers 15 residues. From germline, CDR1 is SGHNT and CDR2 YYREEE (reference sequence). Unmatched junction bases numbered 8, after V lost 1 base and J lost 5 bases. In DNA form, the CDR3 reads TGTGCCAGCAGCTTGTCCGGGACAGACAAGTATGGCTACACCTTC. It translates to CASSLSGTDKYGYTF.

The V call is TRBV6-6, the J call TRBJ2-7, with 12 bases that match TRBD2. The V gene's germline CDR1 is MNHNY and CDR2 SVGAGI (reference sequence). This CDR3 has 16 residues. Trimming took 7 bases from V and 7 from J; bases not matched to a gene: 14. CDR3 in DNA: TGTGCCAGCAATCTACGACTAGCGGGAGTTGGAGTGGAGCAGTACTTC. Amino acid sequence: CASNLRLAGVGVEQYF.

V is TRBV28 and J is TRBJ2-1; D call uncertain. The V and J ends lost 6 bases and 0 bases respectively, with 15 bases between them. CDR3 length equals 16 residues. In germline, CDR1 is MDHEN, CDR2 SYDVKM. CDR3 loop: CASSTPDVDSYNEQFF. Written as DNA, the CDR3 is TGTGCCAGCAGCACTCCTGACGTGGACTCCTACAATGAGCAGTTCTTC.

The chain joins TRBV19 to TRBJ2-2; no clear D gene. CDR1 LNHDA and CDR2 SQIVND come from the germline V gene (reference sequence). Deletions cut 7 bases from V and 2 bases from J, with 20 bases between. The CDR3 is made up of 17 amino acids. Here the CDR3 reads CASTMVFLGRNTGELFF. The DNA for the CDR3 is TGTGCCAGTACCATGGTTTTTCTGGGTCGTAACACCGGGGAGCTGTTTTTT.

V and J are TRBV4-3 and TRBJ2-1, with 14 positions matching TRBD2. With V trimmed by 0 bases and J by 5 bases, 9 bases remained unmatched. Germline V gene data show CDR1 as LGHNA and CDR2 as YSLEER. This CDR3 comprises 19 residues. DNA for the CDR3: TGCGCCAGCAGCCAAGAAAGGGGCGGGACTAGCGGGAGTGACAATGAGCAGTTCTTC. This translates into CASSQERGGTSGSDNEQFF.

The rearrangement links TRBV13 to TRBJ2-7; D not resolved. Germline CDR1 reads PRHDT; CDR2 reads FYEKMQ (reference sequence). This CDR3 has 12 residues. V was clipped by 2 bases and J by 4 bases, with 6 bases between them. The CDR3 nucleotides read TGTGCCAGCAGCTTAAATACTTACGAGCAGTACTTC. As protein: CASSLNTYEQYF.

V gene TRBV9 combines with J gene TRBJ2-4; D might be TRBD2 (6 bases). Trimming left V 1 base short and J 9 bases short, with 14 bases between. Germline V gives CDR1 SGDLS, CDR2 YYNGEE. The CDR3 runs 14 residues. This CDR3 is CASSVQEAAGIQYF. The CDR3 nucleotides are TGTGCCAGCAGCGTACAAGAGGCAGCGGGCATTCAGTACTTC.

J is TRBJ1-2 and V is TRBV9, with D perhaps TRBD1 (5 bases). Germline values: CDR1 SGDLS, CDR2 YYNGEE. This CDR3 is 13 amino acids long. Deletions cut 0 bases from V and 5 bases from J, with 8 bases between. CDR3: CASSVGAGYGYTF. The CDR3 nucleotides read TGTGCCAGCAGCGTAGGGGCAGGGTATGGCTACACCTTC.